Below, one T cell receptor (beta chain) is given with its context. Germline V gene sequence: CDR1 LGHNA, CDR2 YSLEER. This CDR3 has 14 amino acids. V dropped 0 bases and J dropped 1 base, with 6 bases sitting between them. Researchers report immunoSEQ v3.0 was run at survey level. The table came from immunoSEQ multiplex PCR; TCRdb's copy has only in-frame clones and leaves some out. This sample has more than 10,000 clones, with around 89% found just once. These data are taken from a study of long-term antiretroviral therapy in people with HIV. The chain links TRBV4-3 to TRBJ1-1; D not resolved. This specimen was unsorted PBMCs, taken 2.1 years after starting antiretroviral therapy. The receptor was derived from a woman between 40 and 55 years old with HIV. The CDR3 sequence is CASSQEVGNTEAFF. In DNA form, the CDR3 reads TGCGCCAGCAGCCAAGAGGTAGGGAACACTGAAGCTTTCTTT.